What follows are 10 T cell receptor beta chains derived from one specimen sequenced in a study of PD-L1 blockade in urothelial cancer. The method was immunoSEQ multiplex PCR; TCRdb's version includes in-frame clones alone and lacks a portion of them. The repertoire includes about 38,000 clones, 80% to 90% of them detected once, and 24% sits in the top ten. Specified time point: peripheral blood 6 weeks after treatment start. The material was PBMCs, obtained around atezolizumab (anti-PD-L1) treatment. The receptor set was obtained from a man aged 60 to 75 with urothelial cancer.

The chain has TRBV19 and TRBJ2-2, with 9 bases aligning to TRBD1. Germline V gene data show CDR1 as LNHDA and CDR2 as SQIVND (reference sequence). J was trimmed by 6 bases and V by 3 bases; bases with no gene match: 8. The CDR3 has 16 residues. Here the CDR3 reads CASSMGTGFRAGELFF. CDR3 DNA sequence: TGTGCCAGTAGTATGGGGACAGGGTTCAGGGCCGGGGAGCTGTTTTTT.

This clone was seen a single time. The chain is built from TRBV19 and TRBJ1-1; no clear D. Trimming took 3 bases from V and 6 from J, leaving 14 bases between them. CDR3 length: 14 residues. Germline CDR1 LNHDA, CDR2 SQIVND (reference sequence). This CDR3 reads CASSMSRSTPEAFF. The CDR3 DNA follows: TGTGCCAGTAGTATGAGCCGGTCCACCCCTGAAGCTTTCTTT.

The chain uses TRBV6-1 and TRBJ2-1; 7 bases fit TRBD1. The V gene end was trimmed by 6 bases and the J gene end by 3 bases; junction bases not matched to a gene: 5. This CDR3 is 14 amino acids long. Looked up from germline, CDR1 is MNHNS and CDR2 is SASEGT. The CDR3 region has the DNA TGTGCCAGCAGCGCCCGGGACAGCTACAATGAGCAGTTCTTC. Translating gives CASSARDSYNEQFF.

The chain has TRBV10-3 and TRBJ2-7, with no clear D. The length of the CDR3 is 15 residues. The germline V gene has CDR1 ENHRY and CDR2 SYGVKD. V shed 6 bases and J shed 0 bases, with 15 bases lying between them. This CDR3 reads CAISPSRRISYEQYF. Here the CDR3 DNA reads TGTGCCATCAGCCCCTCAAGGCGGATCTCCTACGAGCAGTACTTC.

A single count supports this clone. The chain uses TRBV6-1 and TRBJ2-7; no definite D call. The V and J ends lost 7 bases and 0 bases respectively, with 7 bases between them. The CDR3 has 12 residues. Germline values: CDR1 MNHNS, CDR2 SASEGT. The DNA of the CDR3 is TGTGCCAGCACTACAGTCTCCTACGAGCAGTACTTC. It specifies CASTTVSYEQYF.

CDR3 nucleotide sequence: TGTGCCAGCAGCAAGGCCAAACCGGGACAGGGCGTTTTAGATACGCAGTATTTT. The encoded protein is CASSKAKPGQGVLDTQYF. The chain employs TRBV4-2 and TRBJ2-3; TRBD1 aligns across 9 bases. In germline, CDR1 is LGHNA, CDR2 YNFKEQ. CDR3 length equals 18 residues. Trimming took 5 bases from V and 5 from J; bases not matched to a gene: 17.

This chain connects TRBV19 to TRBJ1-1, with TRBD1 as a possible D gene (6 bases). CDR1 and CDR2 (germline): LNHDA, SQIVND (reference sequence). The CDR3 consists of 13 residues. The V gene lost 6 bases and the J gene lost 6 bases, with 14 bases spanning the gap. Here the CDR3 reads CASRGQGSPEAFF. The CDR3 DNA reads TGTGCCAGTAGGGGACAAGGAAGCCCTGAAGCTTTCTTT.

In its sample, this clone was seen a few times. The V gene is TRBV5-4, the J gene TRBJ1-1; no clear D. The V and J ends lost 4 bases and 4 bases respectively, with 17 bases between them. The CDR3 runs to 15 residues. Germline loops: CDR1 SGHNT, CDR2 YYREEE (reference sequence). The CDR3 here is CASSRPRGNPTEAFF. Here the CDR3 DNA reads TGTGCCAGCAGCCGACCGCGAGGGAACCCCACTGAAGCTTTCTTT.

This clone came up once. The V call is TRBV4-1, the J call TRBJ1-3; D gene unclear. The CDR3 covers 17 residues. V lost 1 base and J 0 bases, leaving 13 bases between the germline ends. Per germline, CDR1 MGHRA and CDR2 YSYEKL. The CDR3 DNA follows: TGCGCCAGCAGCCAAGGTAGAGCTCTCCGCTCTGGAAACACCATATATTTT. The encoded protein is CASSQGRALRSGNTIYF.

This chain links TRBV18 with TRBJ1-6; 7 bases map to TRBD1. With 2 bases clipped from V and 4 bases from J, the junction kept 2 bases outside the gene matches. The CDR3 runs 15 residues. The germline V gene has CDR1 KGHSH and CDR2 LQKENI. CDR3 DNA sequence: TGTGCCAGCTCACCAGGACAGGAATATAATTCACCCCTCCACTTT. Amino acid sequence: CASSPGQEYNSPLHF. The full variable domain, its missing parts supplied by reference TRBV18 and TRBJ1-6, is NAGVMQNPRHLVRRRGQEARLRCSPMKGHSHVYWYRQLPEEGLKFMVYLQKENIIDESGMPKERFSAEFPKEGPSILRIQQVVRGDSAAYFCASSPGQEYNSPLHFGNGTRLTVT.